This is a list of T cell receptor beta chains from one sample in a study of CXCR3-negative and CXCR3-positive naive CD8 T cells. TCRdb reprocessed the 5' RACE reads; each CDR3 protein has one entry and no DNA is given. This sample's clone table lists about 94,000 distinct CDR3 sequences. The specimen sequenced was naive CXCR3+ CD8+ T cells from blood. The origin of the receptors is a human donor in good health. Some clones in this sample may be carry-over from other donors' samples. CDR3s include the opening cysteine and the closing phenylalanine or tryptophan. Fields, in order: clone size, J gene, V gene, CDR3 protein. Size is stated for part of the rows, as once, few or many counts, or as a class when the clone is expanded.

size: NA
J: TRBJ2-7
V: TRBV27
CDR3: CASSLSWTGNPGYEQYF

size: NA
J: TRBJ2-7
V: TRBV4-1
CDR3: CASSHLLTGTGGNEQYF

size: NA
J: TRBJ1-1
V: TRBV5-1
CDR3: CASSRPGMEAFF

size: NA
J: TRBJ2-3
V: TRBV29-1
CDR3: CSVSLAGGTDTQYF

size: NA
J: TRBJ2-3
V: TRBV14
CDR3: CASSLSAGDGTDTQYF

size: NA
J: TRBJ2-5
V: TRBV14
CDR3: CASSHRSRLETQYF

size: NA
J: TRBJ2-7
V: TRBV20-1
CDR3: CSARFESYEQYF

size: NA
J: TRBJ2-7
V: TRBV12-3/TRBV12-4
CDR3: CASSPDSPYEQYF

size: NA
J: TRBJ2-7
V: TRBV20-1
CDR3: CSARGQGWPYEQYF

size: NA
J: TRBJ1-1
V: TRBV20-1
CDR3: CGTLQALTEAFF

size: NA
J: TRBJ2-1
V: TRBV4-2
CDR3: CASSQRQGPPQFF

size: NA
J: TRBJ2-1
V: TRBV10-2
CDR3: CASSEGGGSYNEQFF

size: NA
J: TRBJ2-7
V: TRBV6-4
CDR3: CASSHPTSYEQYF

size: NA
J: TRBJ2-3
V: TRBV9
CDR3: CASSEADTQYF

size: NA
J: TRBJ2-1
V: TRBV7-8
CDR3: CASVKSPGQYNEQFF

size: NA
J: TRBJ2-7
V: TRBV6-2/TRBV6-3
CDR3: CASSYGAPYEQYF

size: NA
J: TRBJ1-1
V: TRBV13
CDR3: CASTEGSTEAFF

size: NA
J: TRBJ1-5
V: TRBV20-1
CDR3: CSSLWGPRNSNQPQHF

size: NA
J: TRBJ1-2
V: TRBV12-3/TRBV12-4
CDR3: CASSSGVRDGYTF

size: NA
J: TRBJ2-7
V: TRBV2
CDR3: CARGTSGAYEQYF

size: NA
J: TRBJ1-1
V: TRBV25-1
CDR3: CASSEFFADDGRSGGTEAFF

size: NA
J: TRBJ2-7
V: TRBV4-3
CDR3: CASSQDWSGRTNEQYF

size: NA
J: TRBJ2-7
V: TRBV28
CDR3: CTSSSLGGALYEQYF

size: NA
J: TRBJ2-3
V: TRBV28
CDR3: CASSEQGIEDTQYF

size: NA
J: TRBJ2-5
V: TRBV11-2
CDR3: CASSFGSGAGETQYF

size: NA
J: TRBJ1-2
V: TRBV4-1
CDR3: CASSQADRGKDYGYTF

size: NA
J: TRBJ2-7
V: TRBV20-1
CDR3: CSAREIEGRIYEQYF

size: NA
J: TRBJ2-2
V: TRBV20-1
CDR3: CSARDIARGELFF

size: NA
J: TRBJ2-5
V: TRBV12-3/TRBV12-4
CDR3: CASSLRQPNQETQYF

size: NA
J: TRBJ2-5
V: TRBV13
CDR3: CASSFTSGQETQYF

size: NA
J: TRBJ2-7
V: TRBV6-1
CDR3: CASKGSGQTYEQYF

size: NA
J: TRBJ1-1
V: TRBV28
CDR3: CASTPGSTEAFF

size: NA
J: TRBJ2-4
V: TRBV18
CDR3: CASSPPEGPLAKNIQYF

size: NA
J: TRBJ2-3
V: TRBV28
CDR3: CASSHLPGQGTDTQYF

size: NA
J: TRBJ2-2
V: TRBV24-1
CDR3: CATSDDRDTGELFF

size: NA
J: TRBJ2-4
V: TRBV14
CDR3: CASSQDGRIQYF

size: NA
J: TRBJ2-7
V: TRBV18
CDR3: CASSPTPGNPSSYEQYF

size: NA
J: TRBJ2-1
V: TRBV5-1
CDR3: CASSLSLSGVSSYNEQFF

size: NA
J: TRBJ2-2
V: TRBV7-2
CDR3: CASSLEAGATSGELFF

size: NA
J: TRBJ2-7
V: TRBV5-6
CDR3: CASSPGDRETYEQYF

size: NA
J: TRBJ2-7
V: TRBV6-6
CDR3: CASSFGQGHSYEQYF

size: NA
J: TRBJ1-1
V: TRBV12-3/TRBV12-4
CDR3: CASSLRGWRDGGMNTEAFF

size: NA
J: TRBJ1-2
V: TRBV24-1
CDR3: CATSDYRGGYTF

size: NA
J: TRBJ1-6
V: TRBV5-6
CDR3: CASSSSGGSLYNSPLHF

size: medium-sized
J: TRBJ2-3
V: TRBV29-1
CDR3: CSVHGQSTDTQYF

size: NA
J: TRBJ2-7
V: TRBV27
CDR3: CASREGRNYEQYF

size: NA
J: TRBJ2-1
V: TRBV28
CDR3: CASSLWASGTHNEQFF

size: NA
J: TRBJ1-1
V: TRBV2
CDR3: CASSANREAFF

size: NA
J: TRBJ1-5
V: TRBV11-3
CDR3: CASRWGHRQPQHF

size: NA
J: TRBJ2-3
V: TRBV24-1
CDR3: CATSAVVRGDVDTQYF